The TCR beta chain under discussion was sequenced for a study of Tregs in tolerant kidney transplant recipients. The CDR3 consists of 15 residues. Looked up from germline, CDR1 is SGHRS and CDR2 is YFSETQ. Trimming stripped 6 bases from V and 7 bases from J, with 22 bases between. Libraries were prepared by immunoSEQ multiplex PCR; TCRdb keeps only in-frame clonotypes and omits some of them. There are about 240,000 clones in the sample; around 81% occur only once, and 0.55% to 0.65% lies in the top ten. There are a few counts of this clone. The chain is built from TRBV5-1 and TRBJ1-2; perhaps TRBD1 as D (5 bases). Sequenced material: CD4+ T cells from blood. The clonotype originates from a human donor in good health. The CDR3 loop is CASTSPGSAEGGYTF. The CDR3 DNA sequence: TGCGCCAGCACATCTCCAGGGTCAGCGGAGGGTGGCTACACCTTC.